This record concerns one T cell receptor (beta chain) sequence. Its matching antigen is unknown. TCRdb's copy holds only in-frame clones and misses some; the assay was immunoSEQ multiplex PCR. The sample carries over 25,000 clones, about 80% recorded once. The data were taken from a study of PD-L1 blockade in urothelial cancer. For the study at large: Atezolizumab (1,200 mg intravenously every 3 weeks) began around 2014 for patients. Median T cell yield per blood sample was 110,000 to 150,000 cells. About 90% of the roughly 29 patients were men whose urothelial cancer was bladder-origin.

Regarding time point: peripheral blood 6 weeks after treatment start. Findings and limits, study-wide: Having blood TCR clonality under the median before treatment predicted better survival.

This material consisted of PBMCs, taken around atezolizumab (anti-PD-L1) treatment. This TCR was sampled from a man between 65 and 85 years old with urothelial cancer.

CDR3 DNA: TGTGCCAGCAGCTTAAGCCCGGGACAGGCTGGGTACTTC. This codes for CASSLSPGQAGYF. This chain links TRBV7-3 with TRBJ2-7; TRBD1 matches at 8 bases. The V segment lost 1 base and the J segment 12 bases; nucleotides outside the gene matches: 8. Germline values: CDR1 SGHTA, CDR2 FQGTGA. This CDR3 comprises 13 residues. Based on the CDR3 plus reference TRBV7-3 and TRBJ2-7, the full variable domain is GAGVSQTPSNKVTEKGKYVELRCDPISGHTALYWYRQSLGQGPEFLIYFQGTGAADDSGLPNDRFFAVRPEGSVSTLKIQRTERGDSAVYLCASSLSPGQAGYFGPGTRLTVT.